This T cell receptor (beta chain) stems from a study of CXCR3-negative and CXCR3-positive naive CD8 T cells. Per the germline V gene, CDR1 is MNHEY and CDR2 is SMNVEV (reference sequence). The CDR3 is 14 residues long. The method, 5' RACE with UMI labels, was used to prepare the TRB cDNA libraries. From the 5' RACE reads, TCRdb lists one entry per CDR3 protein and no DNA. The table for this sample gives about 53,000 distinct CDR3 sequences. Source material: naive CXCR3- CD8+ T cells from blood. The subset here: CD45RO-CCR7+CD27+CD95- naive CD8+ T cells lacking CXCR3 (TNR3-). The rearrangement joins TRBV27 to TRBJ2-5; the TRBD2 assignment by TCRdb is unverifiable without DNA. This receptor was identified in a human donor in good health. Some clones in this sample may be carry-over from other donors' samples. CDR3 in amino acids: CASRPSGGGETQYF.